One and the same sample provided the 18 T cell receptor beta chains below, sequenced in a study of CD8 T cells in ankylosing spondylitis. TCRdb re-derived calls from the 5' RACE reads in MiXCR, one entry per CDR3 protein. Of roughly 160,000 distinct CDR3 sequences in the sample, around a tenth were seen once. The sequencing input was blood, either unsorted or a sorted T cell fraction (not recorded which). The receptors were sampled from a female donor with ankylosing spondylitis or in good health (not recorded which).

This clonotype turned up a few times. J is TRBJ2-7 and V is TRBV27; 8 bases map to TRBD2. Germline loops: CDR1 MNHEY, CDR2 SMNVEV (reference sequence). J gave up 3 bases and V 5 bases, and 6 bases lay outside the gene matches. This CDR3 is 14 amino acids long. CDR3 sequence (DNA): TGTGCCAGCAGTCCGGGGGGGGAAGGCTACGAGCAGTACTTC. It translates to CASSPGGEGYEQYF.

The V and J genes are TRBV27 and TRBJ1-6; 7 bases fit TRBD1. Germline lookup yields CDR1 MNHEY and CDR2 SMNVEV (reference sequence). V was clipped by 6 bases and J by 2 bases; unmatched bases: 10. The CDR3 contains 17 residues. CDR3 DNA: TGTGCCAGCAGACATCCAGGGGGTGGGCCCTATAATTCACCCCTCCACTTT. Protein product: CASRHPGGGPYNSPLHF.

The CDR3 region is CAWSYTSPSYEQYF. Written as DNA, the CDR3 is TGTGCCTGGAGCTACACTAGCCCCTCCTACGAGCAGTACTTC. The chain uses TRBV30 and TRBJ2-7; perhaps TRBD2 as D (6 bases). In germline, CDR1 is GTSNPN, CDR2 SVGIG (reference sequence). Trimming took 3 bases from V and 0 from J, leaving 12 bases between them. The CDR3 totals 14 residues.

The chain employs TRBV19 and TRBJ2-2; a weak D match, TRBD1 (5 bases). V lost 8 bases to trimming and J lost 5 bases, with 9 bases between them. The CDR3 is made up of 12 amino acids. Germline V gene data show CDR1 as LNHDA and CDR2 as SQIVND (reference sequence). The DNA of the CDR3 is TGTGCCAGTTGGGGCATTACCGGGGAGCTGTTTTTT. It encodes CASWGITGELFF.

The CDR3 sequence: CASSLGQELATDTQYF. For the CDR3, the DNA is TGCGCCAGCAGCTTGGGACAGGAGTTGGCCACAGATACGCAGTATTTT. V and J are TRBV5-1 and TRBJ2-3; tentatively, D is TRBD1 (6 bases). V lost 0 bases, J lost 2 bases, and 13 bases lay in between. Per germline, CDR1 SGHRS and CDR2 YFSETQ. The CDR3 runs 16 residues. The whole variable domain, remainder taken from reference TRBV5-1 and TRBJ2-3, is KAGVTQTPRYLIKTRGQQVTLSCSPISGHRSVSWYQQTPGQGLQFLFEYFSETQRNKGNFPGRFSGRQFSNSRSEMNVSTLELGDSALYLCASSLGQELATDTQYFGPGTRLTVL.

This clonotype was seen more than once but under ten times. This chain connects TRBV7-9 to TRBJ1-2; weak D call: TRBD1 (6 bases). The CDR3 contains 13 residues. Germline V gives CDR1 SEHNR, CDR2 FQNEAQ (reference sequence). V was clipped by 5 bases and J by 4 bases, with 11 bases between them. CDR3 region: CASSNGQTYGYTF. CDR3 nucleotides: TGTGCCAGCAGCAACGGACAGACCTATGGCTACACCTTC.

This clonotype was observed a handful of times. This chain joins TRBV13 and TRBJ2-7, with D possibly TRBD1 on 6 matching bases. CDR1 and CDR2 (germline): PRHDT, FYEKMQ (reference sequence). The CDR3 sequence is 13 residues long. Trimming took 2 bases from V and 2 from J, leaving 7 bases between them. CDR3 sequence reads: CASSLKGAYEQYF. The CDR3 nucleotides are TGTGCCAGCAGCTTAAAGGGGGCCTACGAGCAGTACTTC. Complete variable domain (other parts from reference TRBV13 and TRBJ2-7): AAGVIQSPRHLIKEKRETATLKCYPIPRHDTVYWYQQGPGQDPQFLISFYEKMQSDKGSIPDRFSAQQFSDYHSELNMSSLELGDSALYFCASSLKGAYEQYFGPGTRLTVT.

Ten or more counts support this clonotype. The chain employs TRBV11-2 and TRBJ1-2; D may be TRBD1 (5 bases). This CDR3 has 14 amino acids. The germline CDR1 and CDR2 sequences are SGHAT and FQNNGV. V lost 1 base and J lost 7, with 13 bases in between. CDR3 protein: CASSLGRSGGGYTF. The CDR3 bases are TGTGCCAGCAGCTTAGGGCGGTCGGGGGGTGGCTACACCTTC.

The chain uses TRBV6-1 and TRBJ2-1, with 9 bases aligning to TRBD1. The CDR3 totals 14 residues. The germline CDR1 and CDR2 sequences are MNHNS and SASEGT. Trimming at V came to 11 bases and at J to 1 base, leaving 6 bases not matched to a gene. The CDR3 protein is CAGSGTGSYNEQFF. CDR3 in DNA: TGTGCCGGTTCGGGGACAGGGTCCTACAATGAGCAGTTCTTC.

The rearrangement joins TRBV4-3 to TRBJ2-7, with D possibly TRBD2 on 6 matching bases. Trimming left V 1 base short and J 3 bases short, with 13 bases between. The CDR3 covers 15 residues. Germline V gives CDR1 LGHNA, CDR2 YSLEER. In DNA, the CDR3 is TGCGCCAGCAGCCAAGCCTGGGACTTACGCTACGAGCAGTACTTC. Its protein product is CASSQAWDLRYEQYF.

In this sample, this clonotype turned up a few times. The gene calls are TRBV3-1 and TRBJ1-2; D gene unclear. This CDR3 comprises 12 residues. Germline CDR1 reads LGHDT; CDR2 reads YNNKEL (reference sequence). Trimming pared 4 bases from V and 8 bases from J, leaving 11 bases between. For the CDR3, the DNA is TGTGCCAGCAGCCTCACATCCCGGGGCTACACCTTC. This encodes CASSLTSRGYTF. Full variable domain (outside the CDR3, taken from reference TRBV3-1 and TRBJ1-2): DTAVSQTPKYLVTQMGNDKSIKCEQNLGHDTMYWYKQDSKKFLKIMFSYNNKELIINETVPNRFSPKSPDKAHLNLHINSLELGDSAVYFCASSLTSRGYTFGSGTRLTVV.

The sample holds a few counts of this clonotype. The CDR3 here is CASSQEGWDTEAFF. DNA of the CDR3: TGTGCCAGCAGCCAAGAAGGCTGGGACACTGAAGCTTTCTTT. The rearrangement joins TRBV4-2 to TRBJ1-1; D uncertain. The V gene's germline CDR1 is LGHNA and CDR2 YNFKEQ. V dropped 0 bases and J dropped 3 bases, with 8 bases sitting between them. The CDR3 totals 14 residues.

This clonotype has just a few counts. The V and J genes are TRBV13 and TRBJ2-7; the D gene is possibly TRBD1 (6 bases). The germline V gene encodes CDR1 PRHDT and CDR2 FYEKMQ (reference sequence). Trimming stripped 5 bases from V and 4 bases from J, with 15 bases between. The CDR3 covers 14 residues. The CDR3 bases are TGTGCCAGCAGCCGCGGACAGCACAGGTACGAGCAGTACTTC. Amino acid sequence: CASSRGQHRYEQYF.

This clonotype was seen a few times. The gene calls are TRBV4-2 and TRBJ1-1, with no clear D. The CDR3 runs to 14 residues. CDR1 is LGHNA, CDR2 YNFKEQ, per germline. The V end was cut by 1 base, the J end by 3 bases, with 9 bases between. This chain's CDR3 is CASSQGFDDTEAFF. The CDR3 DNA reads as TGTGCCAGCAGCCAAGGGTTCGATGACACTGAAGCTTTCTTT.

This clonotype was seen repeatedly, ten times or more. The chain carries TRBV6-2 or TRBV6-3 and TRBJ1-5; the D gene is possibly TRBD1 (5 bases). CDR3 size: 12 residues. The V end was cut by 10 bases, the J end by 5 bases, with 12 bases between. CDR1 MNHEY and CDR2 SVGEGT come from the germline V gene. The CDR3 bases are TGTGCCACCTCAGGGCCCTATCAGCCCCAGCATTTT. Protein: CATSGPYQPQHF.

CDR3 sequence: CASSLVSRRSTDTQYF. Written as DNA, the CDR3 is TGTGCCAGCAGCTTAGTATCCCGGAGGTCCACAGATACGCAGTATTTT. The chain recombines TRBV7-9 with TRBJ2-3; D is possibly TRBD2 (5 bases). V gave up 1 base and J gave up 2 bases, with 13 bases separating them. CDR1 is SEHNR, CDR2 FQNEAQ, per germline (reference sequence). CDR3 size: 16 residues. The full variable domain, in which reference TRBV7-9 and TRBJ2-3 provide the parts outside the CDR3, is DTGVSQNPRHKITKRGQNVTFRCDPISEHNRLYWYRQTLGQGPEFLTYFQNEAQLEKSRLLSDRFSAERPKGSFSTLEIQRTEQGDSAMYLCASSLVSRRSTDTQYFGPGTRLTVL.

This clonotype has just one count. The CDR3 sequence is CASSLSSSSYNEQFF. The CDR3 DNA sequence: TGTGCCAGCAGCTTATCTAGCAGCTCCTACAATGAGCAGTTCTTC. The V call is TRBV7-6, the J call TRBJ2-1; a possible D gene is TRBD2 (5 bases). The CDR3 is made up of 15 amino acids. Germline CDR1 SGHVS, CDR2 FNYEAQ. The germline V and J ends were trimmed by 2 bases and 0 bases, with 8 bases remaining between them.

A few counts support this clonotype. This rearrangement joins TRBV19 to TRBJ2-1; 10 bases line up with TRBD2. This CDR3 has 15 residues. V was clipped by 1 base and J by 10 bases; unmatched bases: 7. Germline V gene sequence: CDR1 LNHDA, CDR2 SQIVND (reference sequence). In nucleotides, the CDR3 is TGTGCCAGTAGTATAGGAGCTAGCGGGAGCGAAGAGCAGTTCTTC. This encodes CASSIGASGSEEQFF.